The 18 T cell receptor beta chains below all came from one sample that was sequenced in a study of control samples from healthy donors and cancer patients. Produced via immunoSEQ multiplex PCR; TCRdb's table is partial and in-frame only. The table has under 200,000 clones, 96% seen once. Specimen: blood. Receptors were obtained from a woman in her thirties in good health.

The chain links TRBV12-3 or TRBV12-4 to TRBJ2-7; D unclear. The CDR3 runs 13 residues. The V end was cut by 3 bases, the J end by 3 bases, with 9 bases between. CDR3 residues: CASSLGRIYEQYF. Written as DNA, the CDR3 is TGTGCCAGCAGTTTGGGTCGAATCTACGAGCAGTACTTC.

V usage is TRBV12-2 and J usage is TRBJ2-2. TRBV12-2 is assigned pseudogene status. There are 10 residues in the CDR3. DNA of the CDR3: TGTGCAAGTCGCCTAGAGGGACCCTTTTTT. This gives the protein CASRLEGPFF.

The chain employs TRBV4-1 and TRBJ1-5; D gene uncertain. From germline, CDR1 is MGHRA and CDR2 YSYEKL. The CDR3 runs to 15 residues. Trimming removed 8 bases at V and 0 bases at J, with 14 bases between. CDR3 amino acids: CASALTGISNQPQHF. The CDR3, as DNA: TGCGCCAGCGCTCTAACCGGGATTAGCAATCAGCCCCAGCATTTT.

This chain connects TRBV9 to TRBJ2-7; 8 bases line up with TRBD1. The CDR3 spans 14 residues. CDR1 is SGDLS and CDR2 is YYNGEE in the germline V gene. V dropped 1 base and J dropped 5; count of bases not matched to a gene: 5. CDR3 amino acids: CASSVYQTGDEQYF. The CDR3 nucleotides read TGTGCCAGCAGCGTATACCAGACAGGGGACGAGCAGTACTTC.

The chain links TRBV5-1 to TRBJ2-7; D is perhaps TRBD2 (5 bases). CDR3 length equals 13 residues. From germline, CDR1 is SGHRS and CDR2 YFSETQ. The ends were cut back, 6 bases at V and 2 bases at J, with 12 bases in the middle. The CDR3 sequence is CASTSAATYEQYF. The CDR3 DNA is TGCGCCAGCACATCAGCGGCCACCTACGAGCAGTACTTC.

This chain connects TRBV1 to TRBJ1-6. TRBV1 is a pseudogene locus. This CDR3 comprises 17 residues. This chain's CDR3 is CTSSLLGRGRGNSPLHF. The CDR3 DNA sequence: TGCACCAGCAGCCTCCTTGGGAGGGGGCGCGGGAATTCACCCCTCCACTTT.

The chain has TRBV3-1 (or the pseudogene TRBV3-2) and TRBJ1-3; 7 positions match TRBD1. The CDR3 contains 17 residues. Germline CDR1 is LGHDT and CDR2 is YNNKEL (reference sequence). The V and J ends lost 4 bases and 9 bases, in that order; junction bases with no gene match: 18. The CDR3 loop reads CASSRRDSDTSGSTIYF. The CDR3 region has the DNA TGTGCCAGCAGCCGACGGGACAGCGATACCTCTGGGAGCACCATATATTTT.

This chain uses TRBV7-9 with TRBJ1-1, with a tentative D call TRBD1 (6 bases). This CDR3 is built from 13 residues. Germline V lookup: CDR1 SEHNR, CDR2 FQNEAQ (reference sequence). The V and J ends lost 9 bases and 2 bases respectively, with 13 bases between them. The CDR3 reads CASRGTLNTEAFF. DNA of the CDR3: TGTGCCAGTCGGGGGACACTCAACACTGAAGCTTTCTTT.

The chain has TRBV6-5 and TRBJ2-1, with 11 bases that match TRBD2. J lost 1 base, V lost 2 bases, and 1 base had no gene match. The germline CDR1 and CDR2 sequences are MNHEY and SVGAGI. The CDR3 covers 16 residues. This CDR3 is CASSYLAGGSYNEQFF. The CDR3 DNA follows: TGTGCCAGCAGTTACCTAGCGGGAGGTTCCTACAATGAGCAGTTCTTC.

In the case of this clone: Different DNA sequences within this sample yield the same CDR3. The chain employs TRBV10-3 and TRBJ1-6; D is ambiguous. The V gene's germline CDR1 is ENHRY and CDR2 SYGVKD. V dropped 6 bases and J dropped 5 bases, with 5 bases sitting between them. The length of the CDR3 is 12 residues. CDR3 region: CAISLNNSPLHF. CDR3 bases: TGTGCCATCAGCCTGAATAATTCACCCCTCCACTTT.

This rearrangement joins TRBV6-4 to TRBJ2-3; 8 bases are shared with TRBD2. The V gene's germline CDR1 is MRHNA and CDR2 SNTAGT. The CDR3 runs 15 residues. V lost 6 bases and J lost 7; bases outside the gene matches: 12. CDR3 DNA sequence: TGTGCCAGCAGCCCACGGACTAGCCCCGAGAATACGCAGTATTTT. Translation: CASSPRTSPENTQYF.

The rearrangement uses TRBV28 and TRBJ1-1, with D hard to call. Looked up from germline, CDR1 is MDHEN and CDR2 is SYDVKM. V lost 7 bases to trimming and J lost 0 bases, with 12 bases between them. The CDR3 is 14 amino acids. The CDR3 protein is CASTRGRMNTEAFF. The CDR3 region has the DNA TGTGCCAGCACCCGCGGCAGAATGAACACTGAAGCTTTCTTT.

This clone appeared a single time. The rearrangement links TRBV19 to TRBJ2-7, with unresolved D. Per germline, CDR1 LNHDA and CDR2 SQIVND (reference sequence). V lost 5 bases and J 3 bases, leaving 11 bases between the germline ends. This CDR3 has 13 amino acids. The CDR3 loop is CASSGGTIYEQYF. For the CDR3, the DNA is TGTGCCAGTAGTGGCGGAACCATCTACGAGCAGTACTTC. The full variable domain, its missing parts supplied by reference TRBV19 and TRBJ2-7, is DGGITQSPKYLFRKEGQNVTLSCEQNLNHDAMYWYRQDPGQGLRLIYYSQIVNDFQKGDIAEGYSVSREKKESFPLTVTSAQKNPTAFYLCASSGGTIYEQYFGPGTRLTVT.

This clone came up once. The CDR3 DNA reads as TGCGCCAGCAGTTACCGATCAGACAGGGATAACACTGAAGCTTTCTTT. Translated: CASSYRSDRDNTEAFF. The chain combines TRBV23-1 with TRBJ1-1; 7 bases fit TRBD1. Being an ORF, TRBV23-1 has a function that is uncertain. The CDR3 runs to 16 residues. J gave up 2 bases and V 5 bases, and 11 bases lay outside the gene matches.

The chain is built from TRBV11-2 and TRBJ1-6; D may be TRBD1 (6 bases). This CDR3 has 16 residues. V was cut by 6 bases and J by 0 bases, with 12 bases left in between. Germline V gives CDR1 SGHAT, CDR2 FQNNGV. This CDR3 is CASSRDRSSYNSPLHF. The CDR3 nucleotides are TGTGCCAGCAGTCGTGACAGGAGCTCCTATAATTCACCCCTCCACTTT.

The genes are TRBV9 and TRBJ1-3, with TRBD1 identical over 10 bases. This CDR3 contains 19 residues. Germline CDR1 and CDR2: SGDLS and YYNGEE. V was clipped by 0 bases and J by 1 base; unmatched bases: 10. CDR3 in amino acids: CASSVELGDRGGSGNTIYF. The CDR3 DNA is TGTGCCAGCAGCGTAGAGTTGGGGGACAGGGGAGGTTCTGGAAACACCATATATTTT.

V gene TRBV10-3 combines with J gene TRBJ1-1; TRBD1 matches at 7 bases. Germline V gene lookup returns CDR1 ENHRY and CDR2 SYGVKD. V trimming: 0 bases; J trimming: 8 bases; junction bases outside the gene matches: 12. This CDR3 has 16 residues. Here the CDR3 DNA reads TGTGCCATCAGTGAGTCAAAGGGGACAGACCCTCGGGAAGCTTTCTTT. Translating gives CAISESKGTDPREAFF.

This rearrangement joins TRBV29-1 to TRBJ2-7, with 7 positions matching TRBD1. Germline trimming cut 7 bases from V and 0 bases from J; bases unmatched to any gene: 6. Germline-derived CDR1 and CDR2 are SQVTM and ANQGSEA. This CDR3 has 13 residues. Written as DNA, the CDR3 is TGCAGCGCGCAGGGACAGAGCTCCTACGAGCAGTACTTC. Translation gives CSAQGQSSYEQYF.